This T cell receptor (beta chain) originates from a study of blood T cell repertoires in COVID-19. In the study overall: Sample material is recorded as cDNA or gDNA derived from T cells, B-cell-depleted T cells, or PBMCs.

The CDR3 has 17 amino acids. The J segment lost 3 bases and the V segment lost 4 bases, leaving 6 bases of the junction unmatched. CDR1 and CDR2 (germline): LNHDA, SQIVND (reference sequence). Original data processing: Amplified reference gene primers provided the basis for estimating nucleated cell counts. The method was immunoSEQ multiplex PCR; TCRdb's version includes in-frame clones alone and lacks a portion of them. D and trimming come from the DNA, and the V and J calls and clone size come from that table. The data contain approximately 300,000 clones, approximately 85% of them singletons. Categorization into cohorts depended on clinical history that participants reported.

Sequencing used PBMCs or T cells enriched from blood (not recorded which). The source of this sequence is a woman in her twenties or thirties who had recovered from COVID-19. The rearrangement links TRBV19 to TRBJ2-2; 12 bases match TRBD2. CDR3 sequence (DNA): TGTGCCAGTAGTAAGCCTAGCGGGGGGGCCGACACCGGGGAGCTGTTTTTT. This encodes CASSKPSGGADTGELFF.